The 5 T cell receptor beta chains in this list originate from one sample, sequenced in a study of cytomegalovirus exposure and HLA in healthy donors. PCR involved 60 Vbeta and 13 Jbeta primers. TCRdb's table, derived via immunoSEQ multiplex PCR, lists solely in-frame clones and lacks some. The sample has 40,000 to 50,000 clones. Sequenced material: PBMCs. The receptors shown here come from a woman aged 30 to 39 in good health and CMV-seronegative.

The genes are TRBV11-3 and TRBJ2-7; 9 bases match TRBD2. CDR3 length equals 15 residues. The germline V gene has CDR1 SGHNT and CDR2 YENEEA. Trimming took 3 bases from V and 6 from J; bases not matched to a gene: 9. For the CDR3, the DNA is TGTGCCAGCAGCTTGGGGGTGCTAGCGGGACTCGAGCAGTACTTC. Protein product: CASSLGVLAGLEQYF.

CDR3 bases: TGTGCCAGTAGGACAGGGGGTGGCTATGGCTACACCTTC. Its translation is CASRTGGGYGYTF. This sequence joins TRBV2 and TRBJ1-2; 10 bases fit TRBD1. With 9 bases clipped from V and 4 bases from J, the junction kept 5 bases outside the gene matches. The CDR3 spans 13 residues. CDR1 and CDR2 (germline): SNHLY, FYNNEI. Using reference TRBV2 and TRBJ1-2 for the parts outside the CDR3, the full variable domain is EPEVTQTPSHQVTQMGQEVILRCVPISNHLYFYWYRQILGQKVEFLVSFYNNEISEKSEIFDDQFSVERPDGSNFTLKIRSTKLEDSAMYFCASRTGGGYGYTFGSGTRLTVV.

The V gene is TRBV5-1, the J gene TRBJ2-7; D possibly corresponds to TRBD2 (5 bases). Between the trimmed V and J ends, which lost 4 bases and 9 bases, there was a span of 23 bases. The CDR3 runs to 15 residues. Germline-derived CDR1 and CDR2 are SGHRS and YFSETQ. The DNA of the CDR3 is TGCGCCAGCAGCAACCCCTCGAGTCAAGCCGCGGGGCAGTACTTC. It yields the protein CASSNPSSQAAGQYF.

The rearrangement joins TRBV7-3 to TRBJ1-1; perhaps TRBD1 as D (6 bases). Trimming stripped 5 bases from V and 1 base from J, with 14 bases between. The germline V gene encodes CDR1 SGHTA and CDR2 FQGTGA. The CDR3 has 15 residues. CDR3 loop: CASSPNPGANTEAFF. CDR3 nucleotides: TGTGCCAGCAGCCCTAATCCAGGGGCGAACACTGAAGCTTTCTTT.

V usage is TRBV4-1 and J usage is TRBJ1-4; 8 bases match TRBD1. This CDR3 has 17 residues. Trimming cost V 2 bases and J 6 bases; bases outside gene matches: 11. In germline, CDR1 is MGHRA, CDR2 YSYEKL. CDR3: CASSQRTGRGGDEKLFF. CDR3 sequence (DNA): TGCGCCAGCAGCCAACGGACAGGGAGGGGGGGTGATGAAAAACTGTTTTTT.